The next 29 T cell receptor beta chains were all read from a single sample in a study of T-cell memory formation after mild COVID-19 (dated by TCRdb to 2020 to 2022). Library preparation was by 5' RACE. The sequencer listed for this sample is Illumina NovaSeq 6000. TCRdb reran the public reads through fastp at Q25 and MiXCR, keeping productive beta chains. Every entry covers one CDR3 protein and lists the most common genes and DNA from its rows. The sample table records some 69,000 distinct CDR3 sequences; approximately 15% of these occur just once. The ten largest make up roughly 30% of the sample. Sequenced sample: PBMCs or a T cell subset sorted from them (not recorded which). Receptor source: an adult woman who had mild COVID-19 (a few samples of this study predate the infection). The sample titles of this study are shuffled in the database, so cell type and time point are left out; the donor was told from shared clones.

This clonotype was picked up a small number of times. The V call is TRBV5-6, the J call TRBJ2-1, with a weak D call TRBD2 (7 bases). Per germline, CDR1 SGHDT and CDR2 YYEEEE. CDR3 length: 14 amino acids. Trimming removed 5 bases at V and 8 bases at J, with 17 bases between. The CDR3 loop reads CASSTGGSVHEQFF. The CDR3 nucleotides are TGTGCCAGCAGTACGGGGGGCTCCGTCCATGAGCAGTTCTTC.

This clonotype has a handful of counts. The chain uses TRBV9 and TRBJ1-1; unclear D gene. Trimming cost V 0 bases and J 4 bases, with 13 bases left between them. The CDR3 has 15 residues. Per the germline V gene, CDR1 is SGDLS and CDR2 is YYNGEE. The CDR3 bases are TGTGCCAGCAGCGTAGCGTCAGGAGGGAGCACTGAAGCTTTCTTT. Its translation is CASSVASGGSTEAFF.

The table lists this clonotype with a few counts. The rearrangement joins TRBV24-1 to TRBJ2-3; the D call may be TRBD1 or TRBD2 (7 bases each). The CDR3 consists of 18 residues. Germline V CDR1 and CDR2: KGHDR, SFDVKD. The germline V and J ends were trimmed by 3 bases and 6 bases, with 24 bases remaining between them. The CDR3 reads CATSDLPGGGQPRDTQYF. DNA of the CDR3: TGTGCCACCAGTGATCTCCCCGGCGGGGGACAGCCAAGGGATACGCAGTATTTT.

This clonotype showed up just a few times. The chain links TRBV7-8 to TRBJ2-2; no firm D call. This CDR3 contains 19 residues. V lost 1 base and J lost 6, with 24 bases in between. Looked up from germline, CDR1 is SGHVS and CDR2 is FQNEAQ. The chain's CDR3 is CASSLVISSPLVGAGELFF. Written as DNA, the CDR3 is TGTGCCAGCAGCTTAGTTATATCTTCCCCCCTAGTAGGTGCCGGGGAGCTGTTTTTT.

V gene TRBV6-4 combines with J gene TRBJ2-2, with 10 bases identical to TRBD1. The CDR3 length is 16 residues. CDR1 is MRHNA, CDR2 SNTAGT, per germline. Trimming removed 6 bases from V and 6 bases from J; junction bases left unmatched: 10. The CDR3 region is CASRAGTGDSAGELFF. The CDR3 region has the DNA TGTGCCAGCAGAGCCGGGACAGGGGATTCTGCCGGGGAGCTGTTTTTT.

This chain connects TRBV7-3 to TRBJ2-2, with D possibly TRBD2 on 5 matching bases. V was cut by 2 bases and J by 2 bases, with 9 bases left in between. Germline CDR1 SGHTA, CDR2 FQGTGA. This CDR3 is 15 amino acids long. CDR3 nucleotides: TGTGCCAGCAGCTTATTGACTACCAACACCGGGGAGCTGTTTTTT. This codes for CASSLLTTNTGELFF.

The gene calls are TRBV7-2 and TRBJ2-7; 12 bases line up with TRBD2. The CDR3 extends over 18 amino acids. J gave up 4 bases and V 1 base, and 11 bases lay outside the gene matches. Germline CDR1 and CDR2: SGHTA and FQGNSA. CDR3 nucleotides: TGTGCCAGCAGCTTAGGGGCTAGCGGGAGGGCCATAGCATACGAGCAGTACTTC. It codes for CASSLGASGRAIAYEQYF.

This clonotype was seen only a few times. The J gene is TRBJ2-1, the V gene TRBV2; TRBD1 agrees at 8 bases. The CDR3 contains 13 residues. Germline CDR1 reads SNHLY; CDR2 reads FYNNEI. Trimming at V came to 9 bases and at J to 5 bases, leaving 6 bases not matched to a gene. The DNA for the CDR3 is TGTGCCAGTAGACAGGGGCAAAACAATGAGCAGTTCTTC. Its translation: CASRQGQNNEQFF.

This clonotype was found a few times. This chain uses TRBV29-1 with TRBJ1-1, with D hard to call. Germline V gene data show CDR1 as SQVTM and CDR2 as ANQGSEA. This CDR3 has 13 amino acids. Trimming left V 4 bases short and J 7 bases short, with 16 bases between. The CDR3 is CSVGAGRQDEAFF. The DNA of the CDR3 is TGCAGCGTTGGGGCAGGTAGGCAGGATGAAGCTTTCTTT.

The sample holds a few counts of this clonotype. The gene calls are TRBV4-1 and TRBJ2-7; 8 positions match TRBD1. V dropped 4 bases and J dropped 1; count of bases not matched to a gene: 6. The CDR3 sequence is 15 residues long. Germline V CDR1 and CDR2: MGHRA, YSYEKL. As DNA, the CDR3 is TGCGCCAGCAGCCTACAGGGGGATGATTCCTACGAGCAGTACTTC. It translates to CASSLQGDDSYEQYF.

The chain carries TRBV7-6 and TRBJ1-4; D is ambiguous. Germline V gene sequence: CDR1 SGHVS, CDR2 FNYEAQ. Trimming left V 4 bases short and J 3 bases short, with 18 bases between. The CDR3 covers 17 residues. The CDR3 sequence is CASSSATLMAANEKLFF. In nucleotides, the CDR3 is TGTGCCAGCAGCTCCGCAACGCTCATGGCGGCTAATGAAAAACTGTTTTTT. Full variable domain (remainder filled in from reference TRBV7-6 and TRBJ1-4): GAGVSQSPRYKVTKRGQDVALRCDPISGHVSLYWYRQALGQGPEFLTYFNYEAQQDKSGLPNDRFSAERPEGSISTLTIQRTEQRDSAMYRCASSSATLMAANEKLFFGSGTQLSVL.

This clonotype occurred many times. The CDR3 sequence is CASSLGNDGYEQYF. For the CDR3, the DNA is TGTGCCAGCAGCTTAGGGAATGACGGATACGAGCAGTACTTC. The V gene is TRBV7-6, the J gene TRBJ2-7, with D hard to call. This CDR3 spans 14 amino acids. CDR1 is SGHVS, CDR2 FNYEAQ, per germline. V was cut by 1 base and J by 4 bases, with 11 bases left in between.

Only a few counts were recorded for this clonotype. V gene TRBV30 combines with J gene TRBJ2-2; no definite D call. The CDR3 covers 12 residues. Germline assignment: CDR1 GTSNPN and CDR2 SVGIG (reference sequence). The V end lost 0 bases, the J end lost 6 bases, and 5 bases lay between the germline ends. In DNA form, the CDR3 reads TGTGCCTGGAGTGTATCGGCCGGGGAGCTGTTTTTT. Amino acid sequence: CAWSVSAGELFF.

This rearrangement joins TRBV19 to TRBJ1-1; D is unresolved. Germline V gene data show CDR1 as LNHDA and CDR2 as SQIVND (reference sequence). V was trimmed by 6 bases and J by 1 base, leaving 15 bases between them. The CDR3 is 15 residues long. CDR3 coding DNA: TGTGCCAGTAGATACAGCCCAGGCGGGAACACTGAAGCTTTCTTT. Amino acids: CASRYSPGGNTEAFF.

The chain carries TRBV20-1 and TRBJ2-1, with D unresolved. With 6 bases removed from V and 0 bases from J, the gap between germline ends came to 12 bases. The CDR3 runs to 14 residues. Germline V gene sequence: CDR1 DFQATT, CDR2 SNEGSKA (reference sequence). The CDR3 nucleotides read TGCAGTGCCGTGACTGCAGGCTCCTACAATGAGCAGTTCTTC. Encoded protein: CSAVTAGSYNEQFF.

This clonotype was recorded only once. The chain links TRBV2 to TRBJ2-1; D possibly corresponds to TRBD1 (6 bases). V was trimmed by 6 bases and J by 8 bases, leaving 11 bases between them. From germline, CDR1 is SNHLY and CDR2 FYNNEI. The CDR3 is made up of 12 amino acids. This CDR3 reads CASRTPGDEQFF. The DNA of the CDR3 is TGTGCCAGCAGAACCCCAGGGGATGAGCAGTTCTTC.

This chain joins TRBV5-1 and TRBJ1-2; 8 nucleotides line up with TRBD1. V lost 1 base and J lost 5; bases outside the gene matches: 7. This CDR3 has 15 residues. Germline V gene sequence: CDR1 SGHRS, CDR2 YFSETQ. CDR3 sequence (DNA): TGCGCCAGCAGCTTGTATTCAGGGGGCGGTTATGGCTACACCTTC. Protein: CASSLYSGGGYGYTF.

This clonotype was seen a handful of times. V gene TRBV5-1 combines with J gene TRBJ2-7; D is unresolved. This CDR3 has 14 amino acids. V gave up 6 bases and J gave up 5 bases, with 18 bases separating them. Looked up from germline, CDR1 is SGHRS and CDR2 is YFSETQ. CDR3 nucleotide sequence: TGCGCCAGCAATTGGGGTACAGCGTCAAACGAGCAGTACTTC. It yields the protein CASNWGTASNEQYF.

This clonotype was recorded at least ten times. This sequence joins TRBV7-9 and TRBJ2-7, with unresolved D. Trimming stripped 2 bases from V and 0 bases from J, with 14 bases between. This CDR3 comprises 16 residues. Germline loops: CDR1 SEHNR, CDR2 FQNEAQ (reference sequence). The CDR3 DNA reads TGTGCCAGCAGCTTATTTCGAGACACCATCTCCTACGAGCAGTACTTC. Amino acids: CASSLFRDTISYEQYF.

V and J are TRBV5-1 and TRBJ2-2; D unclear. The CDR3 totals 14 residues. Germline V CDR1 and CDR2: SGHRS, YFSETQ. V lost 4 bases and J 2 bases, leaving 9 bases between the germline ends. CDR3 loop: CASSAPDNTGELFF. The CDR3 nucleotides read TGCGCCAGCAGCGCCCCGGACAACACCGGGGAGCTGTTTTTT.

This clonotype was seen a few times. The rearrangement joins TRBV9 to TRBJ2-5; D possibly corresponds to TRBD1 (6 bases). The CDR3 consists of 15 residues. Germline V gene lookup returns CDR1 SGDLS and CDR2 YYNGEE. The germline V and J ends were trimmed by 2 bases and 4 bases, with 15 bases remaining between them. CDR3 sequence (DNA): TGTGCCAGCAGCGTGGGGGACACCATGAGAGAGACCCAGTACTTC. Translating it yields CASSVGDTMRETQYF. Supplemented by reference TRBV9 and TRBJ2-5, the full variable domain reads DSGVTQTPKHLITATGQRVTLRCSPRSGDLSVYWYQQSLDQGLQFLIQYYNGEERAKGNILERFSAQQFPDLHSELNLSSLELGDSALYFCASSVGDTMRETQYFGPGTRLLVL.

The V call is TRBV4-3, the J call TRBJ2-7; 9 nucleotides agree with TRBD1. This CDR3 has 17 amino acids. J was trimmed by 6 bases and V by 0 bases; bases with no gene match: 12. CDR1 and CDR2 (germline): LGHNA, YSLEER. The CDR3 protein is CASSQDLGTGFASEQYF. The DNA of the CDR3 is TGCGCCAGCAGCCAAGATTTAGGGACAGGGTTTGCTTCCGAGCAGTACTTC.

In its sample, this clonotype was seen a few times. The chain uses TRBV4-1 and TRBJ2-1; 7 positions agree with TRBD1. Germline loops: CDR1 MGHRA, CDR2 YSYEKL. With 3 bases clipped from V and 15 bases from J, the junction kept 8 bases outside the gene matches. The CDR3 spans 12 residues. This CDR3 is CASSHRQGVPFF. CDR3 sequence (DNA): TGCGCCAGCAGCCACCGACAGGGAGTCCCGTTCTTC.

J is TRBJ2-3 and V is TRBV12-3 or TRBV12-4, with a tentative D call TRBD1 (7 bases). There are 16 residues in the CDR3. Trimming took 7 bases from V and 6 from J, leaving 23 bases between them. The CDR3 DNA follows: TGTGCCAGCACCCCAGGGGGGACTGACTTGCCTGATACGCAGTATTTT. This codes for CASTPGGTDLPDTQYF.

V is TRBV20-1 and J is TRBJ1-2; a possible D gene is TRBD1 (5 bases). V lost 3 bases, J lost 5 bases, and 16 bases lay in between. The CDR3 consists of 14 residues. CDR1 is DFQATT, CDR2 SNEGSKA, per germline (reference sequence). The CDR3 coding sequence is TGCAGTGCTAGCAGACCGGGAACAGGATATGGCTACACCTTC. Its protein is CSASRPGTGYGYTF.

This clonotype has more than one count but fewer than ten. This chain uses TRBV7-9 with TRBJ2-5, with 9 bases fitting TRBD2. Germline CDR1 reads SEHNR; CDR2 reads FQNEAQ (reference sequence). The CDR3 contains 15 residues. V dropped 7 bases and J dropped 3; count of bases not matched to a gene: 9. The CDR3 nucleotides are TGTGCCAGCACCTCCGGAGGGACTAGCAAAGAGACCCAGTACTTC. Its translation: CASTSGGTSKETQYF.

This rearrangement joins TRBV20-1 to TRBJ2-7, with D tentatively TRBD1 (7 bases). Germline CDR1 DFQATT, CDR2 SNEGSKA (reference sequence). This CDR3 has 14 residues. Trimming left V 5 bases short and J 1 base short, with 15 bases between. CDR3 residues: CSAPDRAGSYEQYF. The DNA of the CDR3 is TGCAGTGCTCCTGACAGGGCGGGGTCCTACGAGCAGTACTTC.

The chain couples TRBV6-1 to TRBJ2-3; possibly TRBD1 or TRBD2 for D (5 bases each). V lost 2 bases, J lost 2 bases, and 35 bases lay in between. The V gene's germline CDR1 is MNHNS and CDR2 SASEGT. CDR3 length: 23 residues. The CDR3 loop is CASSESVAGFPRGPGRHTDTQYF. In DNA, the CDR3 is TGTGCCAGCAGTGAATCCGTAGCTGGATTCCCGAGGGGCCCCGGACGCCACACAGATACGCAGTATTTT.

This clonotype has a handful of counts. The chain links TRBV7-9 to TRBJ2-1; D not resolved. V shed 5 bases and J shed 3 bases, with 5 bases lying between them. Germline V CDR1 and CDR2: SEHNR, FQNEAQ (reference sequence). The CDR3 consists of 12 residues. The CDR3 DNA reads TGTGCCAGCAGCATCAACTACAATGAGCAGTTCTTC. It encodes CASSINYNEQFF. Together with reference TRBV7-9 and TRBJ2-1, the CDR3 gives the full variable domain: DTGVSQNPRHKITKRGQNVTFRCDPISEHNRLYWYRQTLGQGPEFLTYFQNEAQLEKSRLLSDRFSAERPKGSFSTLEIQRTEQGDSAMYLCASSINYNEQFFGPGTRLTVL.